This TCR beta chain was obtained from a study of blood T cell repertoires in COVID-19 (dated by TCRdb to the early 2020s). Context from the whole study: Samples covering the acute and convalescent phases of COVID-19 were provided by collaborators in the United States, Italy and Spain. The prospective study material was composed of cDNA or gDNA derived from T cells, B-cell-depleted T cells, or PBMCs. The dataset comprised deeply sampled blood TCRbeta repertoires from subjects exposed to, actively infected with, or recovered from COVID-19. The repertoires were released in a freely available public database meant as a resource for research on the immune response to SARS-CoV-2. The samples were drawn from the first 160 participants of the ongoing ImmuneRACE study and from 950 to 1,500 subjects provided by 6 global collaborators. Sample metadata almost always included a de-identified subject ID, COVID-19 status, age in years and sex. Where HLA class I and class II types were available, the types were taken from metadata supplied by the sample provider, not from assay-based typing.

Note on this clone: The antigen it binds to is not known. Base-call qualities are not available, and no considerably larger clone is one nucleotide away.

Whole blood was collected in K2EDTA tubes by collaborating institutions according to the institutions' own protocols. For TCRbeta analysis, collaborators shipped samples as frozen whole blood, isolated PBMCs, or DNA extracted from either of those sample types. Study-wide findings and limitations: The amount of clinical and demographic metadata varied by source and participant and was provided uncurated.

TCRbeta CDR3 regions were amplified from genomic DNA by means of the immunoSEQ Assay, a bias-controlled multiplex PCR. The authors' pipeline ran thus. The number of nucleated cells in each sample was estimated from the amplification of reference gene primers within the assay. Sequence reads were collapsed and filtered to measure the absolute abundance of every unique TCRbeta CDR3 rearrangement. For each sample, productive Simpson clonality was calculated by taking the square root of Simpson's diversity index across productive rearrangements. TCRdb took this table from immuneACCESS and kept in-frame rearrangements with V and J called. Such tables lack part of the clones; where checked against another copy, unresolved V genes explain under half of the gap, and the rest is unexplained. V, J and clone size are those of that table, while D and trimming were read from the DNA. The sample contains 200,000 or so clones, approximately 84% of them found a single time. The ten biggest clones cover 6.5% to 8.5% of the sample.

Trimming accounts for 5 bases at V and 8 bases at J, while the number of junction bases matched to no gene is 8. The germline V gene gives CDR1 as MDHEN and CDR2 as SYDVKM. From its cysteine to its phenylalanine, the CDR3 spans 15 amino acids. The only DNA kept is the CDR3, 45 bases in frame from the first base. The clonotype was recovered from a human donor with acute or convalescent COVID-19. The donor label of this sample is uncertain. The specimen was peripheral blood. The chain was built from TRBV28 and TRBJ1-6, with 8 middle bases fitting TRBD1. The CDR3 loop reads CASSGGQALHSPLHF. DNA sequence: TGTGCCAGCAGTGGGGGACAGGCACTTCATTCACCCCTCCACTTT.